This is a list of T cell receptor beta chains from one sample in a study of T-cell memory formation after mild COVID-19. A single record per CDR3 protein comes from TCRdb applying MiXCR to the 5' RACE reads. The data hold tens of thousands of distinct CDR3 sequences, with about 23% observed a single time. Sequencing was carried out using PBMCs or a T cell subset sorted from them (not recorded which). Receptors were obtained from a man between 18 and 35 years old who had mild COVID-19 (a few samples of this study predate the infection). Cell type and time point are not known. CDR3s include the opening cysteine and the closing phenylalanine or tryptophan. The D gene is left open where the match is weak. Size values are once, few and many counts, or a class for expanded clones, and some rows have none.

d_call	cdr3_length	j_call	clone_size	v_call	cdr3_nt	cdr3_aa
TRBD2	15	TRBJ2-2	.	TRBV6-5	TGTGCCAGCATTTCAGCGGGGGGGACTACCGGGGAGCTGTTTTTT	CASISAGGTTGELFF
TRBD1	16	TRBJ2-3	few	TRBV5-1	TGCGCCAGCAGCCCGGGACAGGGGGCGAGTCATGATACGCAGTATTTT	CASSPGQGASHDTQYF
.	16	TRBJ1-6	.	TRBV12-3/TRBV12-4	TGTGCCAGCAGCCCGAGGGGGGATACCTATAATTCACCCCTCCACTTT	CASSPRGDTYNSPLHF
.	16	TRBJ2-1	few	TRBV11-2	TGTGCCAGCAGCCCGTGGGACGGATCCTCCTACAATGAGCAGTTCTTC	CASSPWDGSSYNEQFF
.	18	TRBJ2-3	.	TRBV4-2	TGTGCCAGCAGCCACAGGACAGGGCTAGCGGTGAGCACAGATACGCAGTATTTT	CASSHRTGLAVSTDTQYF
TRBD1	17	TRBJ2-7	few	TRBV6-5	TGTGCCAGCAGTCCTACAACCGGGACAGGGTCAACCTACGAGCAGTACTTC	CASSPTTGTGSTYEQYF
TRBD1	15	TRBJ2-5	few	TRBV7-9	TGTGCCAGCAGGTCCCGGGACAGCTACCAAGAGACCCAGTACTTC	CASRSRDSYQETQYF
.	14	TRBJ2-5	few	TRBV7-9	TGTGCCAGCAGCTTAGCCGGGGTCGGGGAGACCCAGTACTTC	CASSLAGVGETQYF
.	12	TRBJ2-7	.	TRBV6-2/TRBV6-3	TGTGCCAGCAGTTATTCGTCTTACGAGCAGTACTTC	CASSYSSYEQYF
.	12	TRBJ1-1	few	TRBV29-1	TGCAGCGTTGATGGTGGGGCGGCTGAAGCTTTCTTT	CSVDGGAAEAFF
TRBD1	15	TRBJ2-7	.	TRBV4-2	TGTGCCAGCAGCCAACCGGGACAGGTGTCCTACGAGCAGTACTTC	CASSQPGQVSYEQYF
.	13	TRBJ2-3	.	TRBV6-5	TGTGCCAGCAGGCGGCTCACTACAGATACGCAGTATTTT	CASRRLTTDTQYF
.	12	TRBJ2-5	.	TRBV20-1	TGCAGTGCTAGAGGAGGAGAAGAGACCCAGTACTTC	CSARGGEETQYF
.	11	TRBJ1-2	.	TRBV7-6	TGTGCCAGCACCGGGGGCTATGGCTACACCTTC	CASTGGYGYTF
.	19	TRBJ2-1	few	TRBV9	TGTGCCAGCAGCGTAAGCCGGGCGACTAGGTGGTGGTGGTTCGATGAGCAGTTCTTC	CASSVSRATRWWWFDEQFF
.	11	TRBJ1-1	.	TRBV6-2/TRBV6-3	TGTGCCACCTGTCGAGGCACTGAAGCTTTCTTT	CATCRGTEAFF